These 7 T cell receptor beta chains came from one sample sequenced in a study of Ad26.COV2.S vaccination and SARS-CoV-2 variants. Data came from immunoSEQ multiplex PCR; TCRdb stores just in-frame clones and leaves some out. The data hold about 680,000 clones, with 80% to 90% observed a single time. Treatment in this sample: roughly 19 received Ad26.COV2.S at low or high dose, single or two shots; 5 received placebo; per-sample allocation not given. It was on day 63 after the first vaccine or placebo injection that samples were taken. The material sequenced was peripheral blood, taken in a trial of Ad26.COV2.S vaccine versus placebo. Receptors were obtained from a person between 18 and 65 years old who received the Ad26.COV2.S COVID-19 vaccine or a placebo.

The V and J genes are TRBV10-3 and TRBJ1-4; TRBD1 is a possible D gene (6 bases). CDR1 and CDR2 from the germline V gene are ENHRY and SYGVKD. The V end was cut by 6 bases, the J end by 5 bases, with 16 bases between. The CDR3 runs to 15 residues. CDR3 bases: TGTGCCATCAGACCGACAGGTCTCCCGAATGAAAAACTGTTTTTT. Translation gives CAIRPTGLPNEKLFF.

With respect to this clone: Other DNA sequences of this sample code for an identical CDR3. The chain links TRBV12-3 or TRBV12-4 to TRBJ2-1, with D uncertain. This CDR3 is 12 amino acids long. Trimming took 1 base from V and 7 from J, leaving 5 bases between them. Here the CDR3 reads CASSLGGNEQFF. CDR3 DNA: TGTGCCAGCAGTTTAGGTGGTAATGAGCAGTTCTTC.

This clone was recorded only once. J is TRBJ2-3 and V is TRBV27; D is perhaps TRBD1 (6 bases). V was clipped by 3 bases and J by 8 bases, with 24 bases between them. The V gene's germline CDR1 is MNHEY and CDR2 SMNVEV (reference sequence). The CDR3 is 17 amino acids. The CDR3: CASSFLSGGAVGPTQYF. The CDR3 DNA is TGTGCCAGCAGTTTCCTTAGTGGGGGCGCCGTCGGCCCTACGCAGTATTTT.

The chain carries TRBV19 and TRBJ1-5; a possible D gene is TRBD1 (5 bases). V lost 3 bases, J lost 5 bases, and 11 bases lay in between. Germline assignment: CDR1 LNHDA and CDR2 SQIVND (reference sequence). This CDR3 contains 14 residues. The CDR3 DNA reads TGTGCCAGTAGTATGTACGTACAGGATCAGCCCCAGCATTTT. Its translation is CASSMYVQDQPQHF. The full variable domain, rest sourced from reference TRBV19 and TRBJ1-5, is DGGITQSPKYLFRKEGQNVTLSCEQNLNHDAMYWYRQDPGQGLRLIYYSQIVNDFQKGDIAEGYSVSREKKESFPLTVTSAQKNPTAFYLCASSMYVQDQPQHFGDGTRLSIL.

The J gene is TRBJ2-1, the V gene TRBV20-1; TRBD2 agrees at 9 bases. Unmatched junction bases numbered 3, after V lost 3 bases and J lost 0 bases. This CDR3 is 15 amino acids long. Germline values: CDR1 DFQATT, CDR2 SNEGSKA (reference sequence). The CDR3 sequence: CSASLAGSSYNEQFF. The CDR3 bases are TGCAGTGCTAGTCTAGCGGGGAGCTCCTACAATGAGCAGTTCTTC.

V usage is TRBV2 and J usage is TRBJ2-2; tentatively, D is TRBD1 (5 bases). The V end was cut by 8 bases, the J end by 2 bases, with 15 bases between. The CDR3 length is 15 residues. The germline V gene encodes CDR1 SNHLY and CDR2 FYNNEI. The DNA for the CDR3 is TGTGCCAGCGCTGGGGCAGCCTTTAACACCGGGGAGCTGTTTTTT. The encoded protein is CASAGAAFNTGELFF. Full variable domain (outside the CDR3, taken from reference TRBV2 and TRBJ2-2): EPEVTQTPSHQVTQMGQEVILRCVPISNHLYFYWYRQILGQKVEFLVSFYNNEISEKSEIFDDQFSVERPDGSNFTLKIRSTKLEDSAMYFCASAGAAFNTGELFFGEGSRLTVL.

This clone was recorded a few times. This rearrangement joins TRBV19 to TRBJ1-2, with D unclear. Germline V gene lookup returns CDR1 LNHDA and CDR2 SQIVND (reference sequence). The CDR3 totals 15 residues. The V end was cut by 5 bases, the J end by 0 bases, with 13 bases between. The DNA for the CDR3 is TGTGCCAGTAGTCCTCCATTGAGGCCTAACTATGGCTACACCTTC. Translated: CASSPPLRPNYGYTF.